This T cell receptor beta chain is drawn from a study of shared clonotypes between healthy human individuals. Naive CD8 cells were CD45RO-negative, positively selected for CCR7, excluding terminally differentiated effector memory CD45RA+ cells. Method: immunoSEQ multiplex PCR; TCRdb's copy keeps in-frame clones and lacks some. This table holds millions of clones, just over 90% found once. The sequenced sample was naive CD8+ T cells from PBMCs. The source of this sequence is a man younger than 35 in good health. Some clones in this sample may be carry-over from other donors' samples.

CDR3 residues: CATSGDGVYTEAFF. The CDR3 DNA reads as TGTGCCACCAGCGGGGACGGGGTTTACACTGAAGCTTTCTTT. V usage is TRBV15 and J usage is TRBJ1-1, with a possible D match to TRBD1 (5 bases). This CDR3 spans 14 amino acids. Deletions cut 5 bases from V and 3 bases from J, with 13 bases between. Germline lookup yields CDR1 LNHNV and CDR2 YYDKDF (reference sequence).